The entry below gives a single T cell receptor (beta chain) sequence along with its context. Antigen specificity is unknown. This entry comes from a study of chemoradiotherapy in HPV16-positive cancers. Study information: A couple of HPV16-positive patients' cells yielded candidate HPV-specific clones and common motifs. Findings of the study overall: During treatment, candidate HPV-specific clones and E7-related motifs expanded in tumor.

Repertoires were sampled repeatedly during chemoradiotherapy. Clones were read by immunoSEQ multiplex PCR, and TCRdb kept only the in-frame ones, dropping some. This sample has approximately 32,000 clones, with 89% found just once. The V gene lost 6 bases and the J gene lost 5 bases, with 8 bases spanning the gap. There are 11 residues in the CDR3. Germline V gene sequence: CDR1 MGHDK, CDR2 SYGVNS. The sample consisted of blood, taken from a patient who underwent chemoradiotherapy. The chain has TRBV25-1 and TRBJ2-7, with no clear D. The TCR comes from a human donor with HPV-associated anogenital cancer. CDR3 DNA sequence: TGTGCCAGCAGCCGTAGCCACGAGCAGTACTTC. Its protein is CASSRSHEQYF.